The 6 T cell receptor beta chains in this list originate from one sample, sequenced in a study of blood T cell repertoires in COVID-19. Sequencing used immunoSEQ multiplex PCR; TCRdb keeps in-frame clones, though not all of them. The sample yields 200,000 to 250,000 clones, approximately 78% seen once. The sequencing input was PBMCs or T cells enriched from blood (not recorded which). The receptors stem from a middle-aged man who had recovered from COVID-19.

The J gene is TRBJ1-5, the V gene TRBV6-5, with D possibly being TRBD1 (5 bases). Trimming left V 6 bases short and J 7 bases short, with 13 bases between. CDR1 is MNHEY and CDR2 is SVGAGI in the germline V gene. This CDR3 has 13 amino acids. The CDR3 DNA reads as TGTGCCAGCAGCCCCAGGGTATTCCAGCCCCAGCATTTT. Encoded protein: CASSPRVFQPQHF.

The V and J genes are TRBV3-1 (or the pseudogene TRBV3-2) and TRBJ2-7; 10 nucleotides align to TRBD2. The V gene's germline CDR1 is LGHDT and CDR2 YNNKEL (reference sequence). Losses at the gene ends were 3 bases for V and 2 bases for J; bases not matched to a gene: 7. The CDR3 consists of 16 residues. CDR3 bases: TGTGCCAGCAGCCAGGTTCCGGGACTAGCGACCTACGAGCAGTACTTC. This gives the protein CASSQVPGLATYEQYF.

The rearrangement uses TRBV29-1 and TRBJ1-5; the D is unclear. CDR1 and CDR2 from the germline V gene are SQVTM and ANQGSEA. Trimming stripped 6 bases from V and 6 bases from J, with 18 bases between. CDR3 length equals 14 residues. The CDR3 here is CSVEISGSAQPQHF. The CDR3 DNA reads TGCAGCGTCGAAATTTCAGGCTCTGCTCAGCCCCAGCATTTT.

This chain connects TRBV5-5 to TRBJ1-2; 9 bases are a match to TRBD1. After removal of 3 bases from V and 8 bases from J, the junction contained 14 bases not matched to a gene. There are 16 residues in the CDR3. CDR1 and CDR2 from the germline V gene are SGHKS and YYEKEE (reference sequence). The CDR3 DNA is TGTGCCAGCAGCTCAAAGCCGGGACAGGGTACTATCGGCTACACCTTC. The encoded protein is CASSSKPGQGTIGYTF.

The V gene is TRBV5-4, the J gene TRBJ1-2, with 9 bases aligning to TRBD1. V lost 1 base, J lost 4 bases, and 5 bases stayed unmatched. Germline CDR1 SGHNT, CDR2 YYREEE (reference sequence). This CDR3 contains 15 residues. The CDR3 is CASSLSLQGAYGYTF. CDR3 DNA sequence: TGTGCCAGCAGCTTGTCATTACAGGGGGCCTATGGCTACACCTTC.

The J gene is TRBJ1-5, the V gene TRBV2; perhaps TRBD1 as D (5 bases). Germline V gene lookup returns CDR1 SNHLY and CDR2 FYNNEI. This CDR3 has 15 residues. Trimming cost V 5 bases and J 6 bases, with 17 bases left between them. The CDR3 is CASSTGKEPGQPQHF. For the CDR3, the DNA is TGTGCCAGCAGTACAGGAAAAGAGCCTGGTCAGCCCCAGCATTTT.